Listed here are 22 T cell receptor beta chains from one sample, sequenced in a study of cytomegalovirus exposure and HLA in healthy donors. Primers: 60 Vbeta forward and 13 Jbeta reverse. Clones were sequenced by immunoSEQ multiplex PCR, and TCRdb holds only the in-frame ones, with some missing. The sample consists of roughly 98,000 clones, about 81% of them appearing once. Sequencing used PBMCs. Source of these receptors: a man aged 40-49 years in good health and CMV-seronegative.

J is TRBJ2-1 and V is TRBV29-1; maybe TRBD2 (6 bases). V gave up 6 bases and J gave up 5 bases, with 11 bases separating them. The germline CDR1 and CDR2 sequences are SQVTM and ANQGSEA. The CDR3 contains 12 residues. For the CDR3, the DNA is TGCAGCGTGCGACTAGTTGACAATGAGCAGTTCTTC. This gives the protein CSVRLVDNEQFF.

The V gene is TRBV19, the J gene TRBJ1-2, with a weak D call TRBD1 (5 bases). Germline V gene data show CDR1 as LNHDA and CDR2 as SQIVND (reference sequence). This CDR3 spans 15 amino acids. Trimming left V 7 bases short and J 4 bases short, with 19 bases between. The chain's CDR3 is CASMRSGIPSYGYTF. CDR3 sequence (DNA): TGTGCCAGTATGCGGTCAGGGATCCCCTCCTATGGCTACACCTTC.

Note on this clone: The junction departs from the called germline gene at one end, perhaps through a read error. The J gene is TRBJ1-2, the V gene TRBV7-9; 7 bases align to TRBD1. Germline loops: CDR1 SEHNR, CDR2 FQNEAQ (reference sequence). CDR3 length: 16 residues. This CDR3 reads CSSSLGLGTDNYGYTF. The DNA for the CDR3 is TGTTCCAGCAGCTTAGGGCTGGGGACAGATAACTATGGCTACACCTTC. Combining the CDR3 with reference TRBV7-9 and TRBJ1-2 gives the whole variable domain DTGVSQNPRHKITKRGQNVTFRCDPISEHNRLYWYRQTLGQGPEFLTYFQNEAQLEKSRLLSDRFSAERPKGSFSTLEIQRTEQGDSAMYLCSSSLGLGTDNYGYTFGSGTRLTVV.

This clone has only one observation. This chain uses TRBV19 with TRBJ1-1, with D possibly being TRBD1 (5 bases). V was shortened by 5 bases and J by 0 bases, with 22 bases between the two germline ends. The CDR3 runs 18 residues. Germline V gene lookup returns CDR1 LNHDA and CDR2 SQIVND (reference sequence). Here the CDR3 reads CASSSTPGTQGMNTEAFF. CDR3 bases: TGTGCCAGTAGTTCAACGCCCGGTACTCAGGGAATGAACACTGAAGCTTTCTTT.

A few counts support this clone. The chain uses TRBV18 and TRBJ1-2; a possible D gene is TRBD1 (6 bases). V was trimmed by 0 bases and J by 6 bases, leaving 20 bases between them. CDR3 length equals 17 residues. Germline V lookup: CDR1 KGHSH, CDR2 LQKENI. The CDR3 spells CASSPPWPDRASNGYTF. Written as DNA, the CDR3 is TGTGCCAGCTCACCACCTTGGCCGGACAGAGCTTCTAATGGCTACACCTTC.

V gene TRBV27 combines with J gene TRBJ2-2; D might be TRBD2 (5 bases). Germline lookup yields CDR1 MNHEY and CDR2 SMNVEV (reference sequence). Deletions cut 3 bases from V and 6 bases from J, with 14 bases between. The CDR3 runs to 15 residues. In DNA form, the CDR3 reads TGTGCCAGCAGTTTCGGATCGGGGTTGGCCGGGGAGCTGTTTTTT. It is translated as CASSFGSGLAGELFF.

V gene TRBV9 combines with J gene TRBJ2-5, with 7 nucleotides matching TRBD1. The CDR3 covers 15 residues. V lost 3 bases to trimming and J lost 3 bases; unmatched junction nucleotides: 8. CDR1 is SGDLS, CDR2 YYNGEE, per germline. The CDR3 DNA follows: TGTGCCAGCAGCGCCGGTGGGACAGCAAAAGAGACCCAGTACTTC. Translating it yields CASSAGGTAKETQYF.

V is TRBV10-3 and J is TRBJ1-1; maybe TRBD1 (6 bases). The CDR3 is 16 residues long. Trimming removed 0 bases at V and 1 base at J, with 12 bases between. The germline CDR1 and CDR2 sequences are ENHRY and SYGVKD. CDR3 sequence (DNA): TGTGCCATCAGTGAGTCGACAGGAAAACAGAACACTGAAGCTTTCTTT. It codes for CAISESTGKQNTEAFF.

The gene calls are TRBV5-6 and TRBJ1-5; 7 nucleotides match TRBD1. Germline CDR1 is SGHDT and CDR2 is YYEEEE. Germline trimming cut 3 bases from V and 1 base from J; bases unmatched to any gene: 4. The CDR3 is 15 amino acids. The CDR3 DNA follows: TGTGCCAGCAGCTCCGACAGGGCGAGCAATCAGCCCCAGCATTTT. Amino acids: CASSSDRASNQPQHF.

This chain connects TRBV4-2 to TRBJ2-3; TRBD1 is a possible D gene (6 bases). The ends were cut back, 1 base at V and 2 bases at J, with 10 bases in the middle. Germline CDR1 and CDR2: LGHNA and YNFKEQ. The CDR3 is 15 residues long. In DNA form, the CDR3 reads TGTGCCAGCAGCCAAGCAGGGGCCAACACAGATACGCAGTATTTT. It specifies CASSQAGANTDTQYF.

This clone was seen just once. This chain links TRBV5-6 with TRBJ2-7; TRBD2 matches 8 bases. The J segment lost 5 bases and the V segment lost 4 bases, leaving 11 bases of the junction unmatched. The CDR3 is 15 residues long. The germline V gene has CDR1 SGHDT and CDR2 YYEEEE. In DNA form, the CDR3 reads TGTGCCAGCAGCAAACCGGGACTAGGAATCCACGAGCAGTACTTC. The encoded protein is CASSKPGLGIHEQYF.

This clone was picked up a small number of times. Written as DNA, the CDR3 is TGTGCCTGGAGTGACAGCGGAAACACCATATATTTT. Encoded protein: CAWSDSGNTIYF. The chain carries TRBV30 and TRBJ1-3, with D unclear. V lost 1 base to trimming and J lost 4 bases, with 5 bases between them. CDR1 GTSNPN and CDR2 SVGIG come from the germline V gene (reference sequence). The CDR3 extends over 12 amino acids.

The chain uses TRBV5-6 and TRBJ1-2, with D uncertain. Germline assignment: CDR1 SGHDT and CDR2 YYEEEE. This CDR3 has 13 amino acids. Trimming removed 2 bases at V and 8 bases at J, with 13 bases between. Written as DNA, the CDR3 is TGTGCCAGCAGCTTCGAAGCGGCTCAGGGCTACACCTTC. It translates to CASSFEAAQGYTF.

The chain employs TRBV7-8 and TRBJ2-2; the D gene is possibly TRBD2 (6 bases). This CDR3 region has 13 residues. V was clipped by 7 bases and J by 3 bases, with 9 bases between them. Germline CDR1 and CDR2: SGHVS and FQNEAQ. CDR3 amino acids: CASILAYTGELFF. The CDR3 DNA sequence: TGTGCCAGCATACTAGCCTACACCGGGGAGCTGTTTTTT.

This chain joins TRBV5-4 and TRBJ2-7, with no clear D. V dropped 4 bases and J dropped 1 base, with 15 bases sitting between them. This CDR3 spans 15 amino acids. Germline V lookup: CDR1 SGHNT, CDR2 YYREEE (reference sequence). The CDR3 coding sequence is TGTGCCAGCAGCCAAGACAAGGCAAGTTCCTACGAGCAGTACTTC. The encoded protein is CASSQDKASSYEQYF.

This clone was observed a handful of times. The gene calls are TRBV9 and TRBJ2-7; possibly TRBD1 for D (6 bases). Trimming stripped 0 bases from V and 4 bases from J, with 11 bases between. Germline-derived CDR1 and CDR2 are SGDLS and YYNGEE. This CDR3 is 14 amino acids long. The CDR3 nucleotides are TGTGCCAGCAGCGTAGGCAGGGGAAGTTACGAGCAGTACTTC. Translating gives CASSVGRGSYEQYF.

The CDR3 DNA reads TGTGCCAGCAGTGAGAGGAACACCGGGGAGCTGTTTTTT. Its translation: CASSERNTGELFF. The chain employs TRBV2 and TRBJ2-2; no clear D gene. V was clipped by 3 bases and J by 1 base, with 3 bases between them. The CDR3 runs 13 residues. The germline gives CDR1 SNHLY, CDR2 FYNNEI.

The chain is built from TRBV6-6 and TRBJ1-1; 11 positions agree with TRBD1. This CDR3 contains 15 residues. The V and J ends lost 5 bases and 5 bases, in that order; junction bases with no gene match: 7. Germline assignment: CDR1 MNHNY and CDR2 SVGAGI (reference sequence). The CDR3 sequence is CASSPSGTGGTEAFF. As DNA, the CDR3 is TGTGCCAGCAGTCCAAGCGGGACAGGGGGGACTGAAGCTTTCTTT.

The rearrangement links TRBV2 to TRBJ1-1; 9 bases fit TRBD1. The CDR3 is made up of 11 amino acids. V lost 8 bases to trimming and J lost 9 bases; unmatched junction nucleotides: 4. Germline CDR1 is SNHLY and CDR2 is FYNNEI. Here the CDR3 reads CASQQGAKAFF. The DNA for the CDR3 is TGTGCCAGCCAACAGGGGGCGAAAGCTTTCTTT.

The V gene is TRBV29-1, the J gene TRBJ2-7, with TRBD1 identical over 7 bases. The CDR3 runs to 13 residues. CDR1 is SQVTM and CDR2 is ANQGSEA in the germline V gene. V shed 6 bases, J shed 1 base, and the junction held 6 bases outside the gene matches. The CDR3 loop reads CSVKGALSYEQYF. The DNA of the CDR3 is TGCAGCGTCAAGGGGGCCCTGTCCTACGAGCAGTACTTC.

V gene TRBV4-3 combines with J gene TRBJ2-7, with 9 bases aligning to TRBD2. Germline assignment: CDR1 LGHNA and CDR2 YSLEER. V shed 0 bases and J 1 base; nucleotides not matched to a gene: 1. This CDR3 comprises 15 residues. CDR3 amino acids: CASSQESGGSYEQYF. The CDR3 coding sequence is TGCGCCAGCAGCCAAGAAAGCGGGGGGTCCTACGAGCAGTACTTC.

V is TRBV6-1 and J is TRBJ1-4; possibly TRBD1 for D (5 bases). Trimming removed 2 bases at V and 8 bases at J, with 15 bases between. The CDR3 covers 15 residues. Germline CDR1 MNHNS, CDR2 SASEGT. The CDR3 coding sequence is TGTGCCAGCAGTGAAATGGGCAGGGCGGAAGAAAAACTGTTTTTT. This sequence encodes CASSEMGRAEEKLFF.